In its sample, the clone carrying this TCR beta chain was seen once. What it binds is not known. The junction departs from the called germline gene at one end, perhaps through a read error. This CDR3 is built from 10 residues. Germline CDR1 and CDR2: DFQATT and SNEGSKA (reference sequence). TCRdb re-analysed the RT-PCR reads in MiXCR, keeping a single row per CDR3 protein. The table lists about 2,500 distinct CDR3 sequences, about nine tenths of them singletons, with 4% to 5% in the top ten. The data were obtained in a study of yellow fever vaccine responses in identical twins. Study results and limitations: Twins' vaccine T cell responses were reported to seem partly convergent and partly personalized.

Sequencing used T cells from blood (PBMCs), unsorted or a sorted subset (not recorded which), obtained before or after yellow fever vaccination (not recorded which). The chain has TRBV20-1 and TRBJ1-5; D perhaps matches TRBD1 (5 bases). The source is a woman aged 18-29 years who received the yellow fever vaccine. The CDR3 protein is CPGMSQPQHF. The CDR3 coding sequence is TGTCCAGGGATGTCTCAGCCCCAGCATTTT.